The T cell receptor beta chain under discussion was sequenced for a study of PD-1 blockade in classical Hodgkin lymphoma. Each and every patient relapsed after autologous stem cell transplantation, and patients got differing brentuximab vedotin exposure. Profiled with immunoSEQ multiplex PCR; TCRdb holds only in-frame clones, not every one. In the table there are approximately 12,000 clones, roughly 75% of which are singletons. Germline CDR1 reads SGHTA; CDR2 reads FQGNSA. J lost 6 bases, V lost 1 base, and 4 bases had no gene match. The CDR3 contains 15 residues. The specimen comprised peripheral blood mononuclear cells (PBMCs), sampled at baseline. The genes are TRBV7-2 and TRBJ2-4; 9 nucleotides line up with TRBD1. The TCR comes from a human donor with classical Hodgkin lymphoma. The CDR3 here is CASSLGTGVGNIQYF. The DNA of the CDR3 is TGTGCCAGCAGCTTAGGGACAGGGGTGGGAAACATTCAGTACTTC.